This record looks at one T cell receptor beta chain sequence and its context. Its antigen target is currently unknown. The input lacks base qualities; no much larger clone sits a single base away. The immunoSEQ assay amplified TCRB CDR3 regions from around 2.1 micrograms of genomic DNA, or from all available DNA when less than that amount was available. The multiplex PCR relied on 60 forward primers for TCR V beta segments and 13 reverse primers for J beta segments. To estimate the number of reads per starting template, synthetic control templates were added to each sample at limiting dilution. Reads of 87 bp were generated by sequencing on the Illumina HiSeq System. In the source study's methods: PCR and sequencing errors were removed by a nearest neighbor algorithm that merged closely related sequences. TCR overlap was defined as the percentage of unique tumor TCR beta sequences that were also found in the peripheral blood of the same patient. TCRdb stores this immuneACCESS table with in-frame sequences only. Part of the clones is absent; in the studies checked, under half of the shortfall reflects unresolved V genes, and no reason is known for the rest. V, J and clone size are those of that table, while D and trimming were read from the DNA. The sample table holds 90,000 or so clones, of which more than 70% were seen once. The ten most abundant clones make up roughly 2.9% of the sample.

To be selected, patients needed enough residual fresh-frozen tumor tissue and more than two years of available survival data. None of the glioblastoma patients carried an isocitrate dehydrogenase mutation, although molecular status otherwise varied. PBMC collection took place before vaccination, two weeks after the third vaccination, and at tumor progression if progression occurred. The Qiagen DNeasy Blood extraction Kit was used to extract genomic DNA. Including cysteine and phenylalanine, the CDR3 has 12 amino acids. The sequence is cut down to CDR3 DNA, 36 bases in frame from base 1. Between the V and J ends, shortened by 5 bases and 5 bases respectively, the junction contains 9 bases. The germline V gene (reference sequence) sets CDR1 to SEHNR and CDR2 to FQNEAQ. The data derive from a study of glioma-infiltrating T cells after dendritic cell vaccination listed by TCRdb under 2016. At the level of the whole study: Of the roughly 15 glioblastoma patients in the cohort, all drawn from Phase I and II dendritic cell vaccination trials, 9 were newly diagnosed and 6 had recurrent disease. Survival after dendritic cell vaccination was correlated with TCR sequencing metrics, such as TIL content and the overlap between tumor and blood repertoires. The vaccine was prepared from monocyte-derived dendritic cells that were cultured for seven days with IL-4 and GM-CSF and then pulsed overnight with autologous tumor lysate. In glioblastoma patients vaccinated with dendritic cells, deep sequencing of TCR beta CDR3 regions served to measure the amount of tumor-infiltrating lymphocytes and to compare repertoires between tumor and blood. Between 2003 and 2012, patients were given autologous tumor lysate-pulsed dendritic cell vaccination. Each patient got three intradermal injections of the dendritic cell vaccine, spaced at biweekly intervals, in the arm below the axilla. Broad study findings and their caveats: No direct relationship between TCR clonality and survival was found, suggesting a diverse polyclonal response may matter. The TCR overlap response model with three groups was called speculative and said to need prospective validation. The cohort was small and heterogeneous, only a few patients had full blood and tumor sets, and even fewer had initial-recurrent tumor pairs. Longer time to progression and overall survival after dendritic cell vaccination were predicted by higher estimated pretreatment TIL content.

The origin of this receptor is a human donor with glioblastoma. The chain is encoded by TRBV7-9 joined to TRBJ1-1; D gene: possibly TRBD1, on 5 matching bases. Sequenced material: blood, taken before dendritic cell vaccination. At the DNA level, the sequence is TGTGCCAGCAGCCAACAGGTTACTGAAGCTTTCTTT. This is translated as CASSQQVTEAFF.